What follows is one T cell receptor beta chain and its context. Generated by immunoSEQ multiplex PCR, the TCRdb table keeps only in-frame clones and is missing some. The sample records fewer than 50,000 clones, around nine tenths being singletons. This record belongs to a study of blood T cell repertoires in COVID-19. The V end lost 4 bases, the J end lost 5 bases, and 14 bases lay between the germline ends. Germline V gives CDR1 MNHEY, CDR2 SVGAGI. The CDR3 is made up of 14 amino acids. The clonotype originates from a man between 45 and 60 years old with COVID-19, enrolled during active disease. This chain joins TRBV6-5 and TRBJ2-5; possibly TRBD1 for D (6 bases). The sequenced sample was peripheral blood. The CDR3: CASSWETGGETQYF. In DNA form, the CDR3 reads TGTGCCAGCAGTTGGGAGACAGGTGGGGAGACCCAGTACTTC.